The present entry profiles one T cell receptor (beta chain) with its context. In the authors' workflow: Amplification from reference gene primers served as the basis for estimated nucleated cell counts. Libraries were prepared by immunoSEQ multiplex PCR; TCRdb keeps only in-frame clonotypes and omits some of them. Clonal size and the V and J genes are those of that table, whereas D and trimming came from the DNA. This sample has under 40,000 clones; almost 80% occur once, and the top ten carry roughly 7.3%. This CDR3 spans 14 amino acids. Unmatched junction bases numbered 8, after V lost 6 bases and J lost 7 bases. Germline V gene sequence: CDR1 MNHEY, CDR2 SVGAGI. This sample was taken from a study of blood T cell repertoires in COVID-19. Study background: Samples of COVID-19 (acute and convalescent) were obtained from the United States, Italy and Spain. The cDNA or gDNA used as material had been derived from T cells, B-cell-depleted T cells, or PBMCs.

The TCR was taken from an older woman with acute or convalescent COVID-19. V usage is TRBV6-5 and J usage is TRBJ1-5; 8 nucleotides line up with TRBD1. Sequenced input: peripheral blood. CDR3 amino acids: CASRPTGDGQPQHF. The CDR3, as DNA: TGTGCCAGCAGACCGACAGGGGACGGGCAGCCCCAGCATTTT.